This T cell receptor (beta chain) was identified during a study of blood T cells in healthy people across ages. Through a sample-barcoded 5' primer and a J-beta primer mix, a second PCR was run for roughly 6 to 12 cycles. TCRdb reanalysed the 5' RACE reads using MiXCR and keeps one entry per CDR3 protein. The sample has 800,000 to 900,000 distinct CDR3 sequences; around 62% are singletons. This clonotype was observed a single time. The germline gives CDR1 MGHRA, CDR2 YSYEKL. J lost 3 bases, V lost 4 bases, and 8 bases had no gene match. The CDR3 spans 15 residues. Sequenced input: blood. The chain combines TRBV4-1 with TRBJ2-7; 8 bases line up with TRBD1. The origin of this receptor is a man younger than 40 in good health. The CDR3 DNA follows: TGCGCCAGCAGCCTGGGACAGGAGACTTACTACGAGCAGTACTTC. This translates into CASSLGQETYYEQYF.